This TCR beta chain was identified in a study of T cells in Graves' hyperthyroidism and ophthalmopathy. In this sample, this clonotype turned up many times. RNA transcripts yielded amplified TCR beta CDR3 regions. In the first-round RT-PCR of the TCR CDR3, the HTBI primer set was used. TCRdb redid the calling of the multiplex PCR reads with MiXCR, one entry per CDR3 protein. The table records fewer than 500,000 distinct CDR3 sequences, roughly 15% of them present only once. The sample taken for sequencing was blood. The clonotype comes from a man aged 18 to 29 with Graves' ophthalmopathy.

CDR3 nucleotide sequence: TGTGCCTGGAGTGTACAGGGAGGCAATCAGCCCCAGCATTTT. It codes for CAWSVQGGNQPQHF. The V call is TRBV30, the J call TRBJ1-5; weak D call: TRBD1 (6 bases). Germline loops: CDR1 GTSNPN, CDR2 SVGIG (reference sequence). Trimming took 0 bases from V and 2 from J, leaving 8 bases between them. This CDR3 is 14 amino acids long.